The 10 T cell receptor beta chains below were found in one sample sequenced in a study of T cell clonotyping in hematopoietic cell transplantation. Assay: immunoSEQ multiplex PCR; the TCRdb copy retains only in-frame clones and omits some. The sample contains about 69,000 clones, 90% to 96% of which appear only once. As to time point: recipient sample about 28 days before transplant, after cytoreduction. The sample was peripheral blood mononuclear cells, taken before stem cell transplant. The receptors shown here come from a woman aged 50 to 60 with acute myeloid leukemia. Some clones in this sample may be carry-over from other donors' samples.

The J gene is TRBJ2-3, the V gene TRBV30; the D gene is possibly TRBD2 (7 bases). Germline V gives CDR1 GTSNPN, CDR2 SVGIG (reference sequence). This CDR3 region has 16 residues. Between the trimmed V and J ends, which lost 5 bases and 0 bases, there was a span of 18 bases. This CDR3 reads CAWARAGAISTDTQYF. Here the CDR3 DNA reads TGTGCCTGGGCCAGGGCGGGGGCAATAAGCACAGATACGCAGTATTTT.

CDR3 amino acids: CASSLISGRARNEQFF. CDR3 nucleotides: TGTGCCAGCAGTTTGATAAGCGGGAGGGCCCGGAATGAGCAGTTCTTC. The chain combines TRBV28 with TRBJ2-1; 10 nucleotides line up with TRBD2. The CDR3 loop spans 16 amino acids. The V gene's germline CDR1 is MDHEN and CDR2 SYDVKM. Germline trimming cut 3 bases from V and 7 bases from J; bases unmatched to any gene: 9.

This chain's CDR3 is CASSPPGLQYNEQFF. The CDR3 DNA reads as TGTGCCAGCAGCCCTCCGGGACTACAATACAATGAGCAGTTCTTC. V and J are TRBV7-9 and TRBJ2-1; 7 nucleotides align to TRBD2. Germline V gene data show CDR1 as SEHNR and CDR2 as FQNEAQ (reference sequence). The V segment lost 5 bases and the J segment 4 bases; nucleotides outside the gene matches: 8. The length of the CDR3 is 15 residues.

J is TRBJ2-7 and V is TRBV28; D is possibly TRBD2 (6 bases). Germline V gene lookup returns CDR1 MDHEN and CDR2 SYDVKM. The ends were cut back, 6 bases at V and 0 bases at J, with 12 bases in the middle. The CDR3 runs to 14 residues. The CDR3 DNA is TGTGCCAGCAGGCTAGCGATTAGCTCCTACGAGCAGTACTTC. Protein sequence: CASRLAISSYEQYF.

The chain recombines TRBV10-1 with TRBJ2-7, with D perhaps matching TRBD1 (5 bases). Germline V lookup: CDR1 WNHNN, CDR2 SYGVQD (reference sequence). This CDR3 contains 14 residues. The V gene lost 4 bases and the J gene lost 5 bases, with 15 bases spanning the gap. The DNA for the CDR3 is TGCGCCAGCAGTGTTAACCATCAGGGCCACGAGCAGTACTTC. As protein: CASSVNHQGHEQYF.

The CDR3 nucleotides read TGTGCCAGCAGTCTGGACAGGGATCGGTATCAGCCCCAGCATTTT. Its translation is CASSLDRDRYQPQHF. The chain has TRBV6-5 and TRBJ1-5; 8 bases match TRBD1. Germline trimming cut 5 bases from V and 5 bases from J; bases unmatched to any gene: 8. CDR1 and CDR2 from the germline V gene are MNHEY and SVGAGI. The CDR3 sequence is 15 residues long.

This clone was observed a single time. This chain links TRBV6-5 with TRBJ2-6, with no clear D. Germline V gene data show CDR1 as MNHEY and CDR2 as SVGAGI. Trimming took off 8 bases at V and 3 bases at J, with 8 bases between the two ends. The CDR3 length is 13 residues. CDR3 coding DNA: TGTGCCAGCGGGCAATTTGGGGCCAACGTCCTGACTTTC. Encoded protein: CASGQFGANVLTF.

Here the CDR3 DNA reads TGTGCCAGCAGCTTCGTTGGGAGCTCCTACGAGCAGTACTTC. Protein sequence: CASSFVGSSYEQYF. The gene calls are TRBV7-9 and TRBJ2-7; D may be TRBD2 (5 bases). The length of the CDR3 is 14 residues. From germline, CDR1 is SEHNR and CDR2 FQNEAQ (reference sequence). The germline V and J ends were trimmed by 3 bases and 0 bases, with 9 bases remaining between them.

This clone was seen just once. This chain links TRBV9 with TRBJ1-2; a weak D match, TRBD1 (5 bases). V lost 0 bases, J lost 8 bases, and 11 bases lay in between. Looked up from germline, CDR1 is SGDLS and CDR2 is YYNGEE. CDR3 size: 13 residues. CDR3 DNA: TGTGCCAGCAGCGTAGGTGGGGGACGGGGCTACACCTTC. This sequence encodes CASSVGGGRGYTF.

The chain joins TRBV30 to TRBJ2-1; 10 bases agree with TRBD2. Germline CDR1 GTSNPN, CDR2 SVGIG (reference sequence). The CDR3 runs to 14 residues. J was trimmed by 7 bases and V by 5 bases; bases with no gene match: 8. The CDR3 coding sequence is TGTGCCTGGGCCTTGGGACTAGCGCGGAATGAGCAGTTCTTC. Translated, it gives CAWALGLARNEQFF.